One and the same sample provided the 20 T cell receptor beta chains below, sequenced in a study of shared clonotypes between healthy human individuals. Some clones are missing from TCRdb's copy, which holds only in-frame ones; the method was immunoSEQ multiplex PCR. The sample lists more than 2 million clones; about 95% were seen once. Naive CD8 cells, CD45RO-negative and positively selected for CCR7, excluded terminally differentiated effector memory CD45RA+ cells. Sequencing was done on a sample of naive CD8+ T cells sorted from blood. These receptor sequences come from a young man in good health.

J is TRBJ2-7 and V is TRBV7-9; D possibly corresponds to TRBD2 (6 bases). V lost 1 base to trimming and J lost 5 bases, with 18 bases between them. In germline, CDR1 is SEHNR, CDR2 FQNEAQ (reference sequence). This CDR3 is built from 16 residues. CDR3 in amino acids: CASSLVMAGPFHEQYF. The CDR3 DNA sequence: TGTGCCAGCAGCTTAGTTATGGCGGGGCCCTTCCACGAGCAGTACTTC.

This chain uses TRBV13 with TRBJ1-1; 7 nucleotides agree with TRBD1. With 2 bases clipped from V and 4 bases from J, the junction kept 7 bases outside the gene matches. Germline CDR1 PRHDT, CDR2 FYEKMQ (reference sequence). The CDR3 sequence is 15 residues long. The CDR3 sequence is CASSLPSGQATEAFF. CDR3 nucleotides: TGTGCCAGCAGCTTACCCTCAGGACAGGCCACTGAAGCTTTCTTT.

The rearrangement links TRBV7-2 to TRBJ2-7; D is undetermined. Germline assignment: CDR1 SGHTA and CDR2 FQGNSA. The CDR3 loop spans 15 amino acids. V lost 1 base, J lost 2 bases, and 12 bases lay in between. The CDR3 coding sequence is TGTGCCAGCAGCTTAGTCGGGTTGGCAGCCTACGAGCAGTACTTC. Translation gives CASSLVGLAAYEQYF. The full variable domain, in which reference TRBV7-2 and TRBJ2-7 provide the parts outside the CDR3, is GAGVSQSPSNKVTEKGKDVELRCDPISGHTALYWYRQSLGQGLEFLIYFQGNSAPDKSGLPSDRFSAERTGGSVSTLTIQRTQQEDSAVYLCASSLVGLAAYEQYFGPGTRLTVT.

The CDR3 sequence: CASSQGIGTGELFF. The CDR3 DNA follows: TGCGCCAGCAGCCAAGGAATAGGAACCGGGGAGCTGTTTTTT. The chain combines TRBV4-3 with TRBJ2-2; D is uncertain. Germline V lookup: CDR1 LGHNA, CDR2 YSLEER. The ends were cut back, 1 base at V and 5 bases at J, with 8 bases in the middle. There are 14 residues in the CDR3.

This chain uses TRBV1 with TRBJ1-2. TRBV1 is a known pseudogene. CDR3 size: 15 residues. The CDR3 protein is CTSSPGPLRAYGYTF. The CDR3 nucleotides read TGCACCAGCAGCCCAGGTCCATTGCGGGCGTATGGCTACACCTTC.

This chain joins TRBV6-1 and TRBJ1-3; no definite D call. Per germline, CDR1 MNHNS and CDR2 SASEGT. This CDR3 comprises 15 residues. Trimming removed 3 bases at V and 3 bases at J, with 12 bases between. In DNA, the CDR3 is TGTGCCAGCAGTGATTGGACTCTCCTTGGAAACACCATATATTTT. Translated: CASSDWTLLGNTIYF.

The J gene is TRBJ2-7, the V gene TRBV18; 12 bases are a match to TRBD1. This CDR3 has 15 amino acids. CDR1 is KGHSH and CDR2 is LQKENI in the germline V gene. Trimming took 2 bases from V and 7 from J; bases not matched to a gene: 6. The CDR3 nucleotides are TGTGCCAGCTCACCATTGGGACAGGGGGCTGGAGAGCAGTACTTC. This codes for CASSPLGQGAGEQYF. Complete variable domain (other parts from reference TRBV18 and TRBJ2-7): NAGVMQNPRHLVRRRGQEARLRCSPMKGHSHVYWYRQLPEEGLKFMVYLQKENIIDESGMPKERFSAEFPKEGPSILRIQQVVRGDSAAYFCASSPLGQGAGEQYFGPGTRLTVT.

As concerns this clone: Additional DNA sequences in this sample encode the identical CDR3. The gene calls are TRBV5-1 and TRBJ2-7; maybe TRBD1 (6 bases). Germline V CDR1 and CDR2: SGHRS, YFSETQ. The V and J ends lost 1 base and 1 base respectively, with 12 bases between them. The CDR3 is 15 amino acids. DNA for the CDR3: TGCGCCAGCAGCTTGACTACAGGGACGTCCTACGAGCAGTACTTC. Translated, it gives CASSLTTGTSYEQYF.

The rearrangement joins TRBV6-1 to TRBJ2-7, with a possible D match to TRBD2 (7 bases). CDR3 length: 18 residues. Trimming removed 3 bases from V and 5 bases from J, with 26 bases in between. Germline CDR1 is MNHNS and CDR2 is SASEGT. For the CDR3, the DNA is TGTGCCAGCAGTGAGGGGGGGGCAGCGGGGTGGTGGCCCCACGAGCAGTACTTC. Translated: CASSEGGAAGWWPHEQYF.

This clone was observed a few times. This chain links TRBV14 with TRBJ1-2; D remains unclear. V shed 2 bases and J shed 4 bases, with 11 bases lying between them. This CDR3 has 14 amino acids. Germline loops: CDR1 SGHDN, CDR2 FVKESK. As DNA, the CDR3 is TGTGCCAGCAGCCAACAGAGCTTTAGCTATGGCTACACCTTC. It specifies CASSQQSFSYGYTF. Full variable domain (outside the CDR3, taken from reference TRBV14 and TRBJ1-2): EAGVTQFPSHSVIEKGQTVTLRCDPISGHDNLYWYRRVMGKEIKFLLHFVKESKQDESGMPNNRFLAERTGGTYSTLKVQPAELEDSGVYFCASSQQSFSYGYTFGSGTRLTVV.

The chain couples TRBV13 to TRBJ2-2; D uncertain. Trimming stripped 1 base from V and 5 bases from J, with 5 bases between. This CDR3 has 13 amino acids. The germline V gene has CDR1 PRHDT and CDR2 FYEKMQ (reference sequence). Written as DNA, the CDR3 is TGTGCCAGCAGCTTAGAACGTACCGGGGAGCTGTTTTTT. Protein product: CASSLERTGELFF.

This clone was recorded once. The CDR3 protein is CASSPPWVHETQYF. CDR3 in DNA: TGTGCCAGCAGCCCCCCCTGGGTGCACGAGACCCAGTACTTC. This chain links TRBV7-9 with TRBJ2-5, with no clear D. Germline CDR1 is SEHNR and CDR2 is FQNEAQ (reference sequence). The ends were cut back, 5 bases at V and 5 bases at J, with 15 bases in the middle. CDR3 length equals 14 residues.

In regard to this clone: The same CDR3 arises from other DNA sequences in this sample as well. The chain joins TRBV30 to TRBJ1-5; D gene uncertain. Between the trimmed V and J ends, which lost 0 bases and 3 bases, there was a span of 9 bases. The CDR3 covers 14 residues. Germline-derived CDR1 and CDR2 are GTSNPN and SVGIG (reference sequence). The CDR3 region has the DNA TGTGCCTGGAGTGTAGGTCAGGTCAATCAGCCCCAGCATTTT. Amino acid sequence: CAWSVGQVNQPQHF.

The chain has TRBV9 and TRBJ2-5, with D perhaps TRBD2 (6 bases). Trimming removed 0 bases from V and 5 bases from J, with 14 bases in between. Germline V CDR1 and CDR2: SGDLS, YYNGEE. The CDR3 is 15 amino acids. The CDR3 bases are TGTGCCAGCAGCGTAGGGGTCGGGAGCTCGGAGACCCAGTACTTC. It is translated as CASSVGVGSSETQYF.

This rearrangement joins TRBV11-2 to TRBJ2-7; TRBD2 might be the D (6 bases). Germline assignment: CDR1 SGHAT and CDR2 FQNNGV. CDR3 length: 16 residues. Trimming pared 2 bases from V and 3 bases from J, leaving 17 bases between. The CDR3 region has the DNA TGTGCCAGCAGCTTAAGAGTCGGGGGAGGTATCTACGAGCAGTACTTC. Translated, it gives CASSLRVGGGIYEQYF.

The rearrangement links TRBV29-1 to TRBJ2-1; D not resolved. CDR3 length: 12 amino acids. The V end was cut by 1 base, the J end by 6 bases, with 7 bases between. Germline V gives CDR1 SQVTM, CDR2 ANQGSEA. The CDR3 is CSVEGHSNEQFF. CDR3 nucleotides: TGCAGCGTTGAAGGACACAGCAATGAGCAGTTCTTC.

DNA for the CDR3: TGCGCCAGCAGCCTCGTAGCGGGAGGGGTCGACAATGAGCAGTTCTTC. This encodes CASSLVAGGVDNEQFF. This sequence joins TRBV4-1 and TRBJ2-1, with 11 positions matching TRBD2. Germline CDR1 reads MGHRA; CDR2 reads YSYEKL. The CDR3 is made up of 16 amino acids. Trimming removed 4 bases from V and 5 bases from J; junction bases left unmatched: 7.

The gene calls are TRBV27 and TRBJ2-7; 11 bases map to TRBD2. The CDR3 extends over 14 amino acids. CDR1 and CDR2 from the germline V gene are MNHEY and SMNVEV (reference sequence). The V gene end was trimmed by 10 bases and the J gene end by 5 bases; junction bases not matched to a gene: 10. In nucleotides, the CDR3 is TGTGCCACCGTAATGATAGCGGGAGGGAACGAGCAGTACTTC. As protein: CATVMIAGGNEQYF.

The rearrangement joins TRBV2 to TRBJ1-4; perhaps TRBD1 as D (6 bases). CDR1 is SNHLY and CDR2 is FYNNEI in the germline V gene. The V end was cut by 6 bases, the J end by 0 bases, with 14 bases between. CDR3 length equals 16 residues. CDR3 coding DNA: TGTGCCAGCAGGGCCGAGGGGGAGGCAACTAATGAAAAACTGTTTTTT. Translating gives CASRAEGEATNEKLFF.

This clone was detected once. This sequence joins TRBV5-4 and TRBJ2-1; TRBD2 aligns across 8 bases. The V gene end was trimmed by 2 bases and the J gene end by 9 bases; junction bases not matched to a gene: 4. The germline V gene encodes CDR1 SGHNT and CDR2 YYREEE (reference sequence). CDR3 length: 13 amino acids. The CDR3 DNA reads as TGTGCCAGCAGCTTAGGACTAGCAGGTGAGCAGTTCTTC. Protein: CASSLGLAGEQFF.